This T cell receptor beta chain emerged from a study of T cell clones after liver transplantation. Study overall: Standard immunosuppression, with no induction, continued until 12-24 months after transplant.

Method: immunoSEQ multiplex PCR; TCRdb's copy keeps in-frame clones and lacks some. This table holds more than 100,000 clones, roughly four fifths found once. Points on this clone: Its antigen is still unknown.

Unstimulated PBMCs were sorted into CD3+CD4+ and CD3+CD8+ populations. Notes on the study in general: These preliminary findings come from unstandardized post-transplant sampling times. Circulating graft-donor-reactive CD4 TCRbeta sequences fell significantly post-transplant in 5 of 8 subjects.

The V gene lost 2 bases and the J gene lost 11 bases, with 13 bases spanning the gap. Germline V gene data show CDR1 as ENHRY and CDR2 as SYGVKD. The CDR3 has 13 amino acids. This chain links TRBV10-3 with TRBJ1-5; D perhaps matches TRBD1 (5 bases). Sequenced here: CD4+ T cells from blood, sampled approximately 4 years after liver transplant. The TCR was taken from a human patient who received a liver transplant. Some T cells may be supplied by the graft donor. The CDR3 sequence is CAISERGTGTQHF. The CDR3 DNA reads as TGTGCCATCAGTGAGAGAGGGACCGGGACCCAGCATTTT.